This T cell receptor (beta chain) is from a study of blood T cell repertoires in COVID-19. In the study overall: The United States, Italy and Spain provided the acute and convalescent COVID-19 samples.

V was pared by 2 bases and J by 1 base, with 8 bases between. Germline-derived CDR1 and CDR2 are SGDLS and YYNGEE. The CDR3 extends over 14 amino acids. Per the study methods: Estimation of nucleated cell counts relied on the amplification of reference gene primers. Generated by immunoSEQ multiplex PCR, the TCRdb table keeps only in-frame clones and is missing some. The V and J calls and clone size were taken over from that table, and D and trimming were inferred from the DNA. The sample has about 120,000 clones; about 79% are singletons. Sequences were obtained from peripheral blood. This TCR came from a man between 65 and 80 years old with acute or convalescent COVID-19. The chain combines TRBV9 with TRBJ2-3; TRBD1 is a possible D gene (6 bases). CDR3 residues: CASSVWTGTDTQYF. The CDR3, as DNA: TGTGCCAGCAGCGTGTGGACAGGCACAGATACGCAGTATTTT.